One and the same sample provided the 6 T cell receptor beta chains below, sequenced in a study of blood T cells in healthy people across ages. A second PCR, run for about 6 to 11 cycles, used a sample-barcoded 5' primer plus a J-beta primer mix. TCRdb reprocessed the 5' RACE reads via MiXCR and lists one record per CDR3 protein. The table shows approximately 810,000 distinct CDR3 sequences, with about 34% occurring only once. Sequencing was performed on blood. Source of these receptors: a man aged 18 to 35 in good health.

This chain links TRBV7-9 with TRBJ2-5, with 8 bases aligning to TRBD1. Germline CDR1 reads SEHNR; CDR2 reads FQNEAQ (reference sequence). The CDR3 loop spans 14 amino acids. The junction had 5 bases not matched to a gene; V was cut back by 5 bases and J by 3 bases. The CDR3 loop reads CASSGYRGKETQYF. CDR3 sequence (DNA): TGTGCCAGCAGCGGCTACAGGGGGAAAGAGACCCAGTACTTC.

The sample holds many counts of this clonotype. The V call is TRBV12-3 or TRBV12-4, the J call TRBJ1-1, with D perhaps matching TRBD1 (6 bases). The CDR3 runs 14 residues. V lost 5 bases, J lost 2 bases, and 12 bases lay in between. The CDR3 protein is CASSRETGNTEAFF. The CDR3 nucleotides read TGTGCCAGCAGTCGAGAGACAGGAAACACTGAAGCTTTCTTT.

This sequence joins TRBV4-2 and TRBJ2-1; tentatively, D is TRBD1 or TRBD2 (5 bases each). Germline CDR1 reads LGHNA; CDR2 reads YNFKEQ. The CDR3 has 15 amino acids. Trimming left V 1 base short and J 6 bases short, with 13 bases between. CDR3 region: CASSQGRDPINEQFF. In DNA, the CDR3 is TGTGCCAGCAGCCAAGGCCGGGACCCCATCAATGAGCAGTTCTTC.

This clonotype was counted between two and nine times. The genes are TRBV7-8 and TRBJ2-3; 8 nucleotides agree with TRBD1. Per germline, CDR1 SGHVS and CDR2 FQNEAQ. J lost 4 bases, V lost 3 bases, and 6 bases had no gene match. The CDR3 totals 15 residues. The CDR3 spells CASSFRGRRADTQYF. CDR3 coding DNA: TGTGCCAGCAGCTTCAGGGGGCGCAGAGCAGATACGCAGTATTTT.

In this sample, this clonotype turned up a few times. V gene TRBV20-1 combines with J gene TRBJ1-6; tentative D call: TRBD1 (5 bases). Germline V lookup: CDR1 DFQATT, CDR2 SNEGSKA (reference sequence). V dropped 3 bases and J dropped 0 bases, with 15 bases sitting between them. The CDR3 extends over 17 amino acids. The CDR3, as DNA: TGCAGTGCTAGTTTCTCTGGGGCGAGCTCCTATAATTCACCCCTCCACTTT. Protein sequence: CSASFSGASSYNSPLHF.

V usage is TRBV18 and J usage is TRBJ2-1; no reliable D call. V lost 0 bases, J lost 8 bases, and 11 bases lay in between. The CDR3 runs 14 residues. Germline V gene data show CDR1 as KGHSH and CDR2 as LQKENI. This CDR3 reads CASSPPGSFDEQFF. In DNA form, the CDR3 reads TGTGCCAGCTCACCACCGGGGTCCTTCGATGAGCAGTTCTTC.